Listed here are 24 T cell receptor beta chains from one sample, sequenced in a study of blood T cell repertoires in COVID-19. Generated by immunoSEQ multiplex PCR, the TCRdb table keeps only in-frame clones and is missing some. The sample carries under 250,000 clones, around four fifths recorded once. Sequencing input: peripheral blood. The receptors originated from an older woman with active or convalescent COVID-19.

The chain carries TRBV10-3 and TRBJ2-7; 9 bases line up with TRBD2. The CDR3 has 16 residues. Germline V lookup: CDR1 ENHRY, CDR2 SYGVKD. The ends lost 3 bases at V and 3 bases at J; junction bases unmatched: 9. The CDR3 region has the DNA TGTGCCATCAGTGAACCAGCGGGAGGACAGAGCTACGAGCAGTACTTC. Residues: CAISEPAGGQSYEQYF.

The chain has TRBV6-1 and TRBJ1-1, with a possible D match to TRBD1 (6 bases). The CDR3 length is 16 residues. The germline V gene encodes CDR1 MNHNS and CDR2 SASEGT. V was shortened by 4 bases and J by 9 bases, with 24 bases between the two germline ends. CDR3 loop: CASSATYRAREMKAFF. In DNA form, the CDR3 reads TGTGCCAGCAGTGCAACCTACAGGGCTCGCGAGATGAAAGCTTTCTTT.

This clone is medium-sized by share. This sequence joins TRBV6-4 and TRBJ2-2; TRBD2 aligns across 7 bases. V trimming: 4 bases; J trimming: 2 bases; junction bases outside the gene matches: 1. The CDR3 runs to 14 residues. Germline V lookup: CDR1 MRHNA, CDR2 SNTAGT. The CDR3 region has the DNA TGTGCCAGCAGTGGACTAGCTAACACCGGGGAGCTGTTTTTT. Its protein is CASSGLANTGELFF.

The chain carries TRBV4-2 and TRBJ2-6; 8 bases line up with TRBD1. CDR3 length: 19 residues. The germline CDR1 and CDR2 sequences are LGHNA and YNFKEQ. With V trimmed by 0 bases and J by 1 base, 8 bases remained unmatched. The CDR3 is CASSQEPGQVLSGANVLTF. Here the CDR3 DNA reads TGTGCCAGCAGCCAAGAGCCGGGACAGGTCCTTTCTGGGGCCAACGTCCTGACTTTC.

The V and J genes are TRBV7-9 and TRBJ2-6, with unresolved D. Trimming removed 5 bases from V and 3 bases from J, with 20 bases in between. This CDR3 spans 18 amino acids. Germline CDR1 and CDR2: SEHNR and FQNEAQ (reference sequence). The CDR3 nucleotides are TGTGCCAGCAGCCCACCACAGAGTTGGCAGGTTGGGGCCAACGTCCTGACTTTC. The encoded protein is CASSPPQSWQVGANVLTF.

This chain uses TRBV4-1 with TRBJ1-1; D not certain. Germline CDR1 MGHRA, CDR2 YSYEKL. Trimming removed 0 bases at V and 4 bases at J, with 15 bases between. The CDR3 runs to 16 residues. Here the CDR3 DNA reads TGCGCCAGCAGCCAAGAAAGAAGTGGTCTAAGCACTGAAGCTTTCTTT. Its protein product is CASSQERSGLSTEAFF.

This rearrangement joins TRBV2 to TRBJ1-5, with TRBD1 matching over 7 bases. The CDR3 loop spans 15 amino acids. Germline V gives CDR1 SNHLY, CDR2 FYNNEI. V lost 6 bases, J lost 1 base, and 6 bases stayed unmatched. The chain's CDR3 is CASSRQGQSNQPQHF. The CDR3 nucleotides read TGTGCCAGCAGCCGACAGGGACAAAGCAATCAGCCCCAGCATTTT.

The chain couples TRBV28 to TRBJ2-3, with 10 positions matching TRBD2. From germline, CDR1 is MDHEN and CDR2 SYDVKM. V lost 7 bases and J lost 4; bases outside the gene matches: 11. The CDR3 runs to 16 residues. This CDR3 is CASTQGASGSADTQYF. In nucleotides, the CDR3 is TGTGCCAGCACCCAAGGGGCTAGCGGGAGCGCAGATACGCAGTATTTT. Full variable domain (missing parts from reference TRBV28 and TRBJ2-3): DVKVTQSSRYLVKRTGEKVFLECVQDMDHENMFWYRQDPGLGLRLIYFSYDVKMKEKGDIPEGYSVSREKKERFSLILESASTNQTSMYLCASTQGASGSADTQYFGPGTRLTVL.

This chain joins TRBV11-2 and TRBJ2-7; no definite D call. V was trimmed by 3 bases and J by 2 bases, leaving 8 bases between them. The CDR3 has 13 amino acids. Germline loops: CDR1 SGHAT, CDR2 FQNNGV. This CDR3 is CASSFSSAYEQYF. The CDR3 DNA is TGTGCCAGCAGCTTCTCGTCTGCCTACGAGCAGTACTTC.

This clone was counted a few times. V gene TRBV12-3 or TRBV12-4 combines with J gene TRBJ2-7, with 7 bases fitting TRBD1. V gave up 3 bases and J gave up 6 bases; unmatched junction bases: 5. The CDR3 loop spans 13 amino acids. CDR3 bases: TGTGCCAGCAGTTTCGGTCAGGGGGTCGAGCAGTACTTC. This sequence encodes CASSFGQGVEQYF.

Of note for this clone: Other nucleotide sequences in the sample specify the same CDR3. The chain carries TRBV2 and TRBJ1-5, with D perhaps TRBD1 (6 bases). CDR3 length equals 14 residues. The ends were cut back, 4 bases at V and 5 bases at J, with 12 bases in the middle. Germline V lookup: CDR1 SNHLY, CDR2 FYNNEI. The CDR3 is CASSGGQGYQPQHF. The CDR3 coding sequence is TGTGCCAGCAGTGGAGGTCAGGGGTATCAGCCCCAGCATTTT.

The chain links TRBV7-9 to TRBJ1-4; D is possibly TRBD1 (5 bases). V shed 5 bases and J shed 2 bases, with 15 bases lying between them. This CDR3 spans 16 amino acids. Germline CDR1 and CDR2: SEHNR and FQNEAQ (reference sequence). The CDR3 DNA follows: TGTGCCAGCAGCCAGGGCCCTGCGACGACTAATGAAAAACTGTTTTTT. Translating gives CASSQGPATTNEKLFF.

The V call is TRBV6-6, the J call TRBJ2-5; 8 bases agree with TRBD1. The V gene's germline CDR1 is MNHNY and CDR2 SVGAGI (reference sequence). The CDR3 totals 14 residues. Trimming cost V 6 bases and J 1 base; bases outside gene matches: 4. This CDR3 reads CASSRTGPQETQYF. As DNA, the CDR3 is TGTGCCAGCAGCCGGACAGGGCCCCAAGAGACCCAGTACTTC.

V gene TRBV5-1 combines with J gene TRBJ2-7, with TRBD1 identical over 7 bases. Germline CDR1 and CDR2: SGHRS and YFSETQ. The length of the CDR3 is 16 residues. J lost 5 bases, V lost 0 bases, and 11 bases had no gene match. The CDR3 DNA reads TGCGCCAGCAGCTTGGCCTCGACAGGGCTCTCGCACGAGCAGTACTTC. Translating it yields CASSLASTGLSHEQYF.

The chain links TRBV19 to TRBJ1-5, with D tentatively TRBD1 (6 bases). Germline V CDR1 and CDR2: LNHDA, SQIVND (reference sequence). V shed 11 bases and J shed 7 bases, with 18 bases lying between them. The CDR3 is made up of 13 amino acids. CDR3 nucleotides: TGTGCCGTACAGGGAGGGGTACGGCAGCCCCAGCATTTT. Amino acids: CAVQGGVRQPQHF.

This sequence joins TRBV28 and TRBJ2-3, with 9 nucleotides matching TRBD2. This CDR3 has 16 residues. Germline CDR1 is MDHEN and CDR2 is SYDVKM. With 6 bases clipped from V and 0 bases from J, the junction kept 7 bases outside the gene matches. CDR3 loop: CASRTQAGGSTDTQYF. The CDR3 region has the DNA TGTGCCAGCAGAACGCAAGCGGGAGGAAGCACAGATACGCAGTATTTT.

This chain joins TRBV9 and TRBJ2-1; 10 nucleotides agree with TRBD2. This CDR3 region has 15 residues. Trimming cost V 0 bases and J 7 bases; bases outside gene matches: 4. Germline values: CDR1 SGDLS, CDR2 YYNGEE. The CDR3 loop is CASSVASGRGNEQFF. CDR3 bases: TGTGCCAGCAGCGTAGCCAGCGGGAGGGGAAATGAGCAGTTCTTC.

J is TRBJ2-4 and V is TRBV9, with D possibly TRBD2 on 6 matching bases. The CDR3 runs 16 residues. The V gene's germline CDR1 is SGDLS and CDR2 YYNGEE. The V end lost 0 bases, the J end lost 1 base, and 11 bases lay between the germline ends. The CDR3 loop is CASSVAEGKAKNIQYF. In nucleotides, the CDR3 is TGTGCCAGCAGCGTAGCGGAGGGAAAGGCCAAAAACATTCAGTACTTC.

The rearrangement uses TRBV7-2 and TRBJ1-1, with TRBD1 as a possible D gene (5 bases). The CDR3 totals 14 residues. Germline V lookup: CDR1 SGHTA, CDR2 FQGNSA. Trimming removed 5 bases at V and 1 base at J, with 11 bases between. DNA for the CDR3: TGTGCCAGCAGCGCCAACCAGGGGAACACTGAAGCTTTCTTT. It is translated as CASSANQGNTEAFF.

This clone was observed a few times. The chain is built from TRBV5-1 and TRBJ1-1; 8 bases are shared with TRBD1. Unmatched junction bases numbered 9, after V lost 0 bases and J lost 5 bases. The CDR3 is made up of 16 amino acids. The V gene's germline CDR1 is SGHRS and CDR2 YFSETQ. The CDR3 DNA reads TGCGCCAGCAGCTTGGGGCCGACAGGGGCGTCGACTGAAGCTTTCTTT. Translated: CASSLGPTGASTEAFF.

This clone was seen just once. This chain uses TRBV5-1 with TRBJ1-1, with D possibly being TRBD1 (5 bases). The CDR3 has 15 residues. Germline V gene lookup returns CDR1 SGHRS and CDR2 YFSETQ. Trimming cost V 1 base and J 1 base, with 11 bases left between them. CDR3 protein: CASSLSLQGNTEAFF. The CDR3 region has the DNA TGCGCCAGCAGCTTGTCCCTTCAGGGGAACACTGAAGCTTTCTTT.

This clone was seen only a few times. V and J are TRBV6-2 or TRBV6-3 and TRBJ2-4, with D perhaps matching TRBD2 (6 bases). Germline V gene data show CDR1 as MNHEY and CDR2 as SVGEGT. This CDR3 contains 13 residues. Deletions cut 6 bases from V and 12 bases from J, with 18 bases between. CDR3 amino acids: CASSFGTPRNQYF. DNA for the CDR3: TGTGCCAGCAGCTTCGGGACTCCTAGGAATCAGTACTTC.

The rearrangement joins TRBV5-6 to TRBJ1-2; 7 bases are shared with TRBD1. Per the germline V gene, CDR1 is SGHDT and CDR2 is YYEEEE. There are 14 residues in the CDR3. Losses at the gene ends were 0 bases for V and 4 bases for J; bases not matched to a gene: 3. The CDR3 nucleotides are TGTGCCAGCAGCTTGGGACAGGGCTTCTATGGCTACACCTTC. The encoded protein is CASSLGQGFYGYTF.

The V and J genes are TRBV4-3 and TRBJ1-2; possibly TRBD1 for D (6 bases). The CDR3 has 13 residues. V lost 3 bases and J lost 8, with 13 bases in between. Germline values: CDR1 LGHNA, CDR2 YSLEER. CDR3 sequence reads: CASSQEGGLGYTF. CDR3 DNA: TGCGCCAGCAGCCAGGAGGGGGGGTTGGGCTACACCTTC.